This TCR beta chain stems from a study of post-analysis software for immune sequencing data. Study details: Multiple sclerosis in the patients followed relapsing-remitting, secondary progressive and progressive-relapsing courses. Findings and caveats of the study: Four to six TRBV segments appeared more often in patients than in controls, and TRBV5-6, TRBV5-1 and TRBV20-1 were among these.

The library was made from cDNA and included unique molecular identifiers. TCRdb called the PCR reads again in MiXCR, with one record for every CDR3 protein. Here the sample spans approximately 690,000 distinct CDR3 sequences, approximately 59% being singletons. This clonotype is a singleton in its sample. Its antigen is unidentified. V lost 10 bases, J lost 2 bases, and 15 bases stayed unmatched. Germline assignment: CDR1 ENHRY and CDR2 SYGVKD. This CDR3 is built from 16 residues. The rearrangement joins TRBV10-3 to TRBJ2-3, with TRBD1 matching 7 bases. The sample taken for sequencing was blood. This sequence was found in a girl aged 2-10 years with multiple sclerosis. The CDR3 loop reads CATADPDRADTDTQYF. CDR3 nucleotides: TGTGCCACCGCTGACCCCGACAGGGCGGACACAGATACGCAGTATTTT.